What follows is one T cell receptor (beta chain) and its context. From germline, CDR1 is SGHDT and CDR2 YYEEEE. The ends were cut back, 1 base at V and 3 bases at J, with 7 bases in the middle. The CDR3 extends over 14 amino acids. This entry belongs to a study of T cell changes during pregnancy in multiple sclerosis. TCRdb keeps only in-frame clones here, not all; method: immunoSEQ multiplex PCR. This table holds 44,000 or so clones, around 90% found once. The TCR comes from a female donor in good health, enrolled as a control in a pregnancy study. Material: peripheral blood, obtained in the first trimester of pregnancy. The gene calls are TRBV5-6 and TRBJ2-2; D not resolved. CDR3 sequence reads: CASSLRSYTGELFF. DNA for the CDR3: TGTGCCAGCAGCTTGCGGTCATACACCGGGGAGCTGTTTTTT.